Presented here are 26 T cell receptor beta chains from one specimen sequenced in a study of cytomegalovirus exposure and HLA in healthy donors. The PCR employed 60 Vbeta primers together with 13 Jbeta primers. The table came from immunoSEQ multiplex PCR; TCRdb's copy has only in-frame clones and leaves some out. The sample has around 64,000 clones, around 74% seen once; the top ten hold approximately 21%. Sequencing was done on a sample of PBMCs. These receptors originate from a woman in her 30s in good health and CMV-seropositive.

This sequence joins TRBV27 and TRBJ2-3; perhaps TRBD2 as D (6 bases). CDR1 MNHEY and CDR2 SMNVEV come from the germline V gene (reference sequence). V shed 6 bases and J shed 4 bases, with 8 bases lying between them. This CDR3 has 12 residues. CDR3 DNA sequence: TGTGCCAGCAGGGGACTTCCAGATACGCAGTATTTT. Translating it yields CASRGLPDTQYF.

The chain employs TRBV30 and TRBJ2-1; TRBD1 might be the D (5 bases). The germline gives CDR1 GTSNPN, CDR2 SVGIG (reference sequence). The V gene lost 4 bases and the J gene lost 5 bases, with 15 bases spanning the gap. CDR3 length equals 14 residues. CDR3: CAWKAGSTHNEQFF. The CDR3 DNA sequence: TGTGCCTGGAAAGCAGGGTCAACACACAATGAGCAGTTCTTC.

V usage is TRBV18 and J usage is TRBJ1-1, with D possibly matching TRBD1 (6 bases). V lost 3 bases and J lost 1, with 15 bases in between. From germline, CDR1 is KGHSH and CDR2 LQKENI. The CDR3 runs to 16 residues. CDR3 region: CASSPKTGTQNTEAFF. CDR3 coding DNA: TGTGCCAGCTCACCGAAAACCGGGACACAGAACACTGAAGCTTTCTTT.

This chain joins TRBV2 and TRBJ2-2, with no clear D. CDR1 SNHLY and CDR2 FYNNEI come from the germline V gene. V was cut by 4 bases and J by 4 bases, with 7 bases left in between. The CDR3 runs 13 residues. CDR3 DNA: TGTGCCAGCAGTGGGCAGTCCACCGGGGAGCTGTTTTTT. As protein: CASSGQSTGELFF.

The rearrangement links TRBV13 to TRBJ1-1; no reliable D call. The CDR3 covers 15 residues. Germline CDR1 PRHDT, CDR2 FYEKMQ (reference sequence). Trimming left V 5 bases short and J 1 base short, with 14 bases between. CDR3 amino acids: CASSPDRTANTEAFF. The CDR3 region has the DNA TGTGCCAGCAGCCCCGACCGAACAGCGAACACTGAAGCTTTCTTT.

This clone was observed a few times. The chain is built from TRBV5-1 and TRBJ2-1; 13 bases agree with TRBD2. The CDR3 sequence is 15 residues long. Germline-derived CDR1 and CDR2 are SGHRS and YFSETQ. V lost 7 bases and J lost 8; bases outside the gene matches: 9. In DNA, the CDR3 is TGCGCCAGCCACTCCGGACTAGCGGGAGTTGATGAGCAGTTCTTC. Translation: CASHSGLAGVDEQFF.

This chain joins TRBV6-6 and TRBJ1-1; D is unclear. The V end was cut by 2 bases, the J end by 5 bases, with 6 bases between. This CDR3 has 12 amino acids. The V gene's germline CDR1 is MNHNY and CDR2 SVGAGI (reference sequence). The CDR3 bases are TGTGCCAGCAGTTACCCCATGACTGAAGCTTTCTTT. This gives the protein CASSYPMTEAFF.

The chain has TRBV6-5 and TRBJ2-5; 9 bases line up with TRBD2. The CDR3 runs 16 residues. V lost 0 bases and J lost 2; bases outside the gene matches: 4. Germline CDR1 MNHEY, CDR2 SVGAGI. CDR3 sequence (DNA): TGTGCCAGCAGTTACTCGGTAGCGGGAGTACAAGAGACCCAGTACTTC. Protein product: CASSYSVAGVQETQYF.

A note on this clone: Other DNA sequences in this specimen translate into the identical CDR3. This rearrangement joins TRBV4-1 to TRBJ1-3, with a possible D match to TRBD1 (5 bases). Germline assignment: CDR1 MGHRA and CDR2 YSYEKL. The V end was cut by 3 bases, the J end by 0 bases, with 12 bases between. There are 16 residues in the CDR3. This CDR3 reads CASSHPGLASGNTIYF. DNA for the CDR3: TGCGCCAGCAGCCATCCAGGGCTCGCCTCTGGAAACACCATATATTTT.

This chain uses TRBV6-5 with TRBJ1-2; D unclear. V was pared by 0 bases and J by 2 bases, with 7 bases between. This CDR3 region has 14 residues. Germline lookup yields CDR1 MNHEY and CDR2 SVGAGI. The CDR3 spells CASSYSRGNYGYTF. In DNA form, the CDR3 reads TGTGCCAGCAGTTACTCCCGCGGCAACTATGGCTACACCTTC.

The rearrangement links TRBV19 to TRBJ1-3; D gene uncertain. The length of the CDR3 is 12 residues. V was cut by 9 bases and J by 4 bases, with 10 bases left in between. CDR1 and CDR2 (germline): LNHDA, SQIVND (reference sequence). In DNA form, the CDR3 reads TGTGCCAGCCGGACGGGGGGAAACACCATATATTTT. Its protein product is CASRTGGNTIYF. Looking up the rest from reference TRBV19 and TRBJ1-3 gives the full variable domain: DGGITQSPKYLFRKEGQNVTLSCEQNLNHDAMYWYRQDPGQGLRLIYYSQIVNDFQKGDIAEGYSVSREKKESFPLTVTSAQKNPTAFYLCASRTGGNTIYFGEGSWLTVV.

This chain's CDR3 is CATGRENTGELFF. Written as DNA, the CDR3 is TGTGCCACTGGCCGGGAGAACACCGGGGAGCTGTTTTTT. This chain uses TRBV9 with TRBJ2-2; D possibly corresponds to TRBD2 (5 bases). This CDR3 is built from 13 residues. V was trimmed by 9 bases and J by 1 base, leaving 10 bases between them. The germline V gene encodes CDR1 SGDLS and CDR2 YYNGEE.

The V gene is TRBV30, the J gene TRBJ1-1; a weak D match, TRBD1 (6 bases). Between the trimmed V and J ends, which lost 4 bases and 4 bases, there was a span of 10 bases. Germline V lookup: CDR1 GTSNPN, CDR2 SVGIG (reference sequence). The length of the CDR3 is 12 residues. The CDR3 region is CAWTGAGTEAFF. The DNA of the CDR3 is TGTGCCTGGACAGGGGCCGGCACTGAAGCTTTCTTT. Full variable domain (missing parts from reference TRBV30 and TRBJ1-1): SQTIHQWPATLVQPVGSPLSLECTVEGTSNPNLYWYRQAAGRGLQLLFYSVGIGQISSEVPQNLSASRPQDRQFILSSKKLLLSDSGFYLCAWTGAGTEAFFGQGTRLTVV.

The genes are TRBV5-6 and TRBJ2-1; possible D gene TRBD1, 5 bases. V was clipped by 1 base and J by 7 bases, with 6 bases between them. The germline V gene encodes CDR1 SGHDT and CDR2 YYEEEE. The CDR3 has 12 amino acids. The CDR3 reads CASSLKGNEQFF. The CDR3 nucleotides are TGTGCCAGCAGCTTGAAGGGGAATGAGCAGTTCTTC. Full variable domain (rest looked up from reference TRBV5-6 and TRBJ2-1): DAGVTQSPTHLIKTRGQQVTLRCSPKSGHDTVSWYQQALGQGPQFIFQYYEEEERQRGNFPDRFSGHQFPNYSSELNVNALLLGDSALYLCASSLKGNEQFFGPGTRLTVL.

This clone was found once. This rearrangement joins TRBV4-2 to TRBJ1-3; maybe TRBD1 (6 bases). The CDR3 spans 16 residues. V was cut by 0 bases and J by 8 bases, with 17 bases left in between. Germline V gives CDR1 LGHNA, CDR2 YNFKEQ. The CDR3, as DNA: TGTGCCAGCAGCCAAGATCCCAGGGGAACGTGGGACACCATATATTTT. Encoded protein: CASSQDPRGTWDTIYF.

This sequence joins TRBV10-3 and TRBJ1-5, with unresolved D. V lost 4 bases to trimming and J lost 1 base, with 8 bases between them. CDR1 is ENHRY, CDR2 SYGVKD, per germline. There are 14 residues in the CDR3. The CDR3 coding sequence is TGTGCCATCAGTGCCCGGGAGAGCAATCAGCCCCAGCATTTT. Translated, it gives CAISARESNQPQHF.

The chain employs TRBV4-2 and TRBJ2-7; TRBD2 might be the D (7 bases). The CDR3 has 15 amino acids. The V gene lost 0 bases and the J gene lost 3 bases, with 12 bases spanning the gap. Looked up from germline, CDR1 is LGHNA and CDR2 is YNFKEQ. The CDR3 DNA reads as TGTGCCAGCAGCCAAGAAGAGGGGGGGTACTACGAGCAGTACTTC. It codes for CASSQEEGGYYEQYF.

The J gene is TRBJ2-2, the V gene TRBV20-1; D is undetermined. The germline V gene encodes CDR1 DFQATT and CDR2 SNEGSKA (reference sequence). The V and J ends lost 1 base and 6 bases respectively, with 3 bases between them. This CDR3 has 11 amino acids. CDR3 in DNA: TGCAGTGCTAGAGTCGCCGGGGAGCTGTTTTTT. This sequence encodes CSARVAGELFF.

This chain uses TRBV10-2 with TRBJ2-7, with 7 bases lining up with TRBD1. V lost 4 bases to trimming and J lost 6 bases; unmatched junction nucleotides: 3. The CDR3 spans 12 residues. Germline V CDR1 and CDR2: WSHSY, SAAADI. The CDR3 DNA reads TGCGCCAGCAGTGGACAGGGTCCCGAGCAGTACTTC. Amino acid sequence: CASSGQGPEQYF.

J is TRBJ1-2 and V is TRBV6-6, with D perhaps TRBD1 (6 bases). The V end lost 8 bases, the J end lost 7 bases, and 11 bases lay between the germline ends. CDR1 and CDR2 (germline): MNHNY, SVGAGI (reference sequence). The CDR3 length is 11 residues. This CDR3 is CASSYRVGYTF. CDR3 DNA: TGTGCCAGCTCGTACAGGGTTGGCTACACCTTC.

The chain is built from TRBV6-5 and TRBJ2-7, with TRBD2 identical over 8 bases. J gave up 6 bases and V 4 bases, and 11 bases lay outside the gene matches. Per germline, CDR1 MNHEY and CDR2 SVGAGI. The CDR3 length is 15 residues. The CDR3 sequence is CASSSRGREVIEQYF. DNA for the CDR3: TGTGCCAGCAGTTCGCGGGGGCGGGAGGTTATCGAGCAGTACTTC.

The chain links TRBV9 to TRBJ1-1; D is unclear. The germline CDR1 and CDR2 sequences are SGDLS and YYNGEE. The CDR3 contains 16 residues. With 0 bases removed from V and 6 bases from J, the gap between germline ends came to 18 bases. This CDR3 is CASSVGTLGKGAEAFF. The CDR3 coding sequence is TGTGCCAGCAGCGTAGGGACTCTCGGGAAGGGAGCTGAAGCTTTCTTT.

The chain links TRBV9 to TRBJ2-3, with 7 bases identical to TRBD2. CDR3 length: 15 residues. Germline lookup yields CDR1 SGDLS and CDR2 YYNGEE. V gave up 2 bases and J gave up 3 bases; unmatched junction bases: 6. The DNA of the CDR3 is TGTGCCAGCAGCGTGGAGGGGAGGGGTACAGATACGCAGTATTTT. As protein: CASSVEGRGTDTQYF.

The V and J genes are TRBV7-2 and TRBJ1-1, with 7 nucleotides matching TRBD1. The CDR3 is made up of 14 amino acids. Germline CDR1 reads SGHTA; CDR2 reads FQGNSA. Germline trimming cut 9 bases from V and 7 bases from J; bases unmatched to any gene: 14. CDR3 in amino acids: CASCIGGRGNEAFF. The CDR3 DNA reads as TGTGCCAGTTGCATAGGGGGCCGGGGCAATGAAGCTTTCTTT.

The V and J genes are TRBV4-1 and TRBJ2-7; 9 bases are a match to TRBD1. The germline gives CDR1 MGHRA, CDR2 YSYEKL. The CDR3 length is 15 residues. V lost 1 base and J lost 5; bases outside the gene matches: 6. The CDR3 DNA follows: TGCGCCAGCAGCCAAGGCGGGACAGGGTACAACGAGCAGTACTTC. This translates into CASSQGGTGYNEQYF.

The rearrangement joins TRBV20-1 to TRBJ1-2; D not certain. This CDR3 spans 9 amino acids. Germline CDR1 is DFQATT and CDR2 is SNEGSKA (reference sequence). The CDR3 here is CSPPGGYTF. The CDR3, as DNA: TGCAGCCCACCTGGCGGCTACACCTTC.